The entry below gives a single T cell receptor beta chain sequence along with its context. PCR used 60 Vbeta primers and 13 Jbeta primers. Assay: immunoSEQ multiplex PCR; the TCRdb copy retains only in-frame clones and omits some. The sample shows more than 30,000 clones, around 70% of them seen only once. These data belong to a study of cytomegalovirus exposure and HLA in healthy donors. Trimming cost V 9 bases and J 7 bases, with 19 bases left between them. Per the germline V gene, CDR1 is LNHDA and CDR2 is SQIVND (reference sequence). The CDR3 is made up of 15 amino acids. The sequence was collected from a man aged 35-49 years in good health and CMV-seropositive. V and J are TRBV19 and TRBJ1-6, with a possible D match to TRBD1 (5 bases). The sample taken for sequencing was PBMCs. The CDR3 coding sequence is TGTGCCAGCCGGGCGCGGGGCGCGAGGAATTCACCCCTCCACTTT. It is translated as CASRARGARNSPLHF.